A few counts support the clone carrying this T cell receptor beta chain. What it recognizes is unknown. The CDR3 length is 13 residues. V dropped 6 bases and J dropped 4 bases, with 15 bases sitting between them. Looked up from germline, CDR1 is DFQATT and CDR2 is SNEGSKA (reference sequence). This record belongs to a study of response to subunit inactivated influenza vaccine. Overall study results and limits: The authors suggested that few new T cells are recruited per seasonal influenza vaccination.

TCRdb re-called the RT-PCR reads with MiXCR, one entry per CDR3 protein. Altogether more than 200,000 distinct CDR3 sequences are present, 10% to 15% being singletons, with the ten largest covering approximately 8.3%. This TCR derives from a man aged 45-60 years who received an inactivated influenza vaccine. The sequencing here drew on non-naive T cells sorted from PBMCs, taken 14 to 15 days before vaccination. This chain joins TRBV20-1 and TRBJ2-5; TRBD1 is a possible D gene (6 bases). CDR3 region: CSAPDRLGETQYF. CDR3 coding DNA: TGCAGTGCCCCGGACAGACTGGGAGAGACCCAGTACTTC.